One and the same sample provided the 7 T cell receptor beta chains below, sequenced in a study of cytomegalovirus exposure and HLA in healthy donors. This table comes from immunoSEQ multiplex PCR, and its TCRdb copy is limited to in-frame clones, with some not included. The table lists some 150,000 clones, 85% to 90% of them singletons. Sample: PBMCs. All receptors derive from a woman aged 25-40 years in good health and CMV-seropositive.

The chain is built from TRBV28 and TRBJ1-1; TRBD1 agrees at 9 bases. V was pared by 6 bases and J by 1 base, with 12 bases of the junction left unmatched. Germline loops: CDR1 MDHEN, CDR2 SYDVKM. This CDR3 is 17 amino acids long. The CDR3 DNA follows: TGTGCCAGCAGCTCCCCGGGACAGGGCCCTTCGAACACTGAAGCTTTCTTT. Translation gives CASSSPGQGPSNTEAFF.

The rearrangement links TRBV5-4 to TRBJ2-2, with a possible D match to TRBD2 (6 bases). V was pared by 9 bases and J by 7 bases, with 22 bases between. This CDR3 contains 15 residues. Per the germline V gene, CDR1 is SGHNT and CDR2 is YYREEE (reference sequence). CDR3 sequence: CAIPSGERNSGELFF. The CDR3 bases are TGTGCCATCCCCTCGGGGGAGAGGAATAGCGGGGAGCTGTTTTTT.

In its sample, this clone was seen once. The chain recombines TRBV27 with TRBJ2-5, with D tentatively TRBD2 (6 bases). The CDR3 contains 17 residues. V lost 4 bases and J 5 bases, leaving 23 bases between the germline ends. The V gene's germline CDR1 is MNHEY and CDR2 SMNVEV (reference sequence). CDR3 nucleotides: TGTGCCAGCAGTTCGGGGCTCCGGGGGAAGAGAGGGGAGACCCAGTACTTC. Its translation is CASSSGLRGKRGETQYF.

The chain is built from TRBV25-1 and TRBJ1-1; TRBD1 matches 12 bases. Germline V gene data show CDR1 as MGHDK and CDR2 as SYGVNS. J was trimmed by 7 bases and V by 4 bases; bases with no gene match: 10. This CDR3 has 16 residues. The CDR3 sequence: CASSALGGQGASEAFF. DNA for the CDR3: TGTGCCAGCAGTGCCCTTGGGGGACAGGGGGCCAGTGAAGCTTTCTTT.

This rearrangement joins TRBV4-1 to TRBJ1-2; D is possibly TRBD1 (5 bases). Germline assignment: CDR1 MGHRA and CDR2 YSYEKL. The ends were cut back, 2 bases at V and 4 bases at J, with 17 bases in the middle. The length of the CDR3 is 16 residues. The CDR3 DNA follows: TGCGCCAGCAGCCAACCTAGGTCGACAGCCGCCTATGGCTACACCTTC. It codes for CASSQPRSTAAYGYTF.

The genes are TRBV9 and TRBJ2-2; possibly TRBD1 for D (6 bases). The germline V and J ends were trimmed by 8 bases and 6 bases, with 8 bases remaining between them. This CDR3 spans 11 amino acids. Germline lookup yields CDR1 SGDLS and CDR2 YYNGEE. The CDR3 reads CAREGAGELFF. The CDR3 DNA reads TGTGCCAGAGAGGGGGCCGGGGAGCTGTTTTTT. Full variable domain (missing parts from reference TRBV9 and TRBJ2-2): DSGVTQTPKHLITATGQRVTLRCSPRSGDLSVYWYQQSLDQGLQFLIQYYNGEERAKGNILERFSAQQFPDLHSELNLSSLELGDSALYFCAREGAGELFFGEGSRLTVL.

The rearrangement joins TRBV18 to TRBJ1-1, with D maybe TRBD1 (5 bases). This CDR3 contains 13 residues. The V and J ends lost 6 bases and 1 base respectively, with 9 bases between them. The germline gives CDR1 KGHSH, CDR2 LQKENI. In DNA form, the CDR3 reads TGTGCCAGCTCGACAGACCAGAACACTGAAGCTTTCTTT. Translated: CASSTDQNTEAFF.